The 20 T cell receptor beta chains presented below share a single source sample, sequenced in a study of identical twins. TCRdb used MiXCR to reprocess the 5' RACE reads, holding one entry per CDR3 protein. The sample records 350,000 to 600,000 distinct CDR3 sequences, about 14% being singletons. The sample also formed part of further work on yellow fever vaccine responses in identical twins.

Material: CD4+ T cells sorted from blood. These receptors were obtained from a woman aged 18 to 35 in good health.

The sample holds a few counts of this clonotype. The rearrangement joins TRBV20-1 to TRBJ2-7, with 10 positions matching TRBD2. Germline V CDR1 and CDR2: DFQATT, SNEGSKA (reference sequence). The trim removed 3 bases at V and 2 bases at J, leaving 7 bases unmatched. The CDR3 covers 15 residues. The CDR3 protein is CSASSGLAETYEQYF. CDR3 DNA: TGCAGTGCTAGTAGCGGACTAGCGGAGACCTACGAGCAGTACTTC.

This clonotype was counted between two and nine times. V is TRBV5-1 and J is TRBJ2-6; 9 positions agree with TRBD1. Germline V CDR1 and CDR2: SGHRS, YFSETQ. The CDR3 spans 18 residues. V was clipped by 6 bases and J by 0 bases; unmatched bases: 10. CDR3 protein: CASTYRDREPSGANVLTF. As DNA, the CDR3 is TGCGCCAGCACCTACAGGGACAGGGAACCCTCTGGGGCCAACGTCCTGACTTTC.

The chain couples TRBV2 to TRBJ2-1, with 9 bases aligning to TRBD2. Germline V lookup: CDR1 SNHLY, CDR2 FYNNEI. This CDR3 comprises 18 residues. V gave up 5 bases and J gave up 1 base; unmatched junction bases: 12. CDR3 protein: CASSPGREAGGSYNEQFF. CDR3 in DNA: TGTGCCAGCAGTCCCGGAAGAGAAGCGGGAGGATCCTACAATGAGCAGTTCTTC.

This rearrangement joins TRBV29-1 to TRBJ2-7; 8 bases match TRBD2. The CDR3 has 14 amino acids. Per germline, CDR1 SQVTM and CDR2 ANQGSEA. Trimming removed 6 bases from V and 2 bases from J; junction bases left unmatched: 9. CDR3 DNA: TGCAGCGTCGACGGGGGGGGGAAAGCCTACGAGCAGTACTTC. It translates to CSVDGGGKAYEQYF.

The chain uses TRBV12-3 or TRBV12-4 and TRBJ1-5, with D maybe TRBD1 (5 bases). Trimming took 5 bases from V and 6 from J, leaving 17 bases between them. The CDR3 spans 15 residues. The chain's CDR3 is CASSKGRGKGQPQHF. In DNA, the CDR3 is TGTGCCAGCAGTAAAGGACGGGGCAAGGGTCAGCCCCAGCATTTT.

CDR3 DNA sequence: TGTGCCACCAGCAGAGACGGCCAAGCGGGGGGGCGCACAGATACGCAGTATTTT. The encoded protein is CATSRDGQAGGRTDTQYF. The chain uses TRBV15 and TRBJ2-3; the match to TRBD2 covers 10 bases. The CDR3 runs 18 residues. Losses at the gene ends were 0 bases for V and 1 base for J; bases not matched to a gene: 7. The germline V gene encodes CDR1 LNHNV and CDR2 YYDKDF (reference sequence).

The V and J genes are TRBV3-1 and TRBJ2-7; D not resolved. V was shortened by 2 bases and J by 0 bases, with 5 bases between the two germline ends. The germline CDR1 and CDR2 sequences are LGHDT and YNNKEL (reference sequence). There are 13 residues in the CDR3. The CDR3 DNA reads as TGTGCCAGCAGCCAACAGAGCTCCTACGAGCAGTACTTC. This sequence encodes CASSQQSSYEQYF.

DNA of the CDR3: TGTGCCAGCAGCCAAGACCCGGGTCAGGATACGCAGTATTTT. Translating it yields CASSQDPGQDTQYF. The rearrangement links TRBV3-1 to TRBJ2-3; no reliable D call. With 0 bases removed from V and 6 bases from J, the gap between germline ends came to 10 bases. This CDR3 contains 14 residues. CDR1 LGHDT and CDR2 YNNKEL come from the germline V gene (reference sequence).

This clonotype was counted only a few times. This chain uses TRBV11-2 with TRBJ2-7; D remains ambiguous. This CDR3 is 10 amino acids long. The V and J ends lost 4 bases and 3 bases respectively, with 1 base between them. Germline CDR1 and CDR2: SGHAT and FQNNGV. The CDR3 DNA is TGTGCCAGCAGCTACTACGAGCAGTACTTC. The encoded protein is CASSYYEQYF.

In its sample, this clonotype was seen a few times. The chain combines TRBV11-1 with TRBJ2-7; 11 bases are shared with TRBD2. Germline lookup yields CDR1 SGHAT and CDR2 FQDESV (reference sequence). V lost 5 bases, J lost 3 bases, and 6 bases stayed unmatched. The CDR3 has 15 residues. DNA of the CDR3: TGTGCCAGCAGCCATACTAGCGGGGGTCACTACGAGCAGTACTTC. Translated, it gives CASSHTSGGHYEQYF.

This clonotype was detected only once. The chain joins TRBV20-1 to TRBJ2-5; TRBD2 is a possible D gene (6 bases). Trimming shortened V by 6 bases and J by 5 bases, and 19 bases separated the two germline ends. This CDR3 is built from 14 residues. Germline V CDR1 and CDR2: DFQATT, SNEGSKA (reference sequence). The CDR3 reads CSASNGRGRETQYF. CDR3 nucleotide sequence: TGCAGTGCATCAAACGGGCGGGGTAGGGAGACCCAGTACTTC.

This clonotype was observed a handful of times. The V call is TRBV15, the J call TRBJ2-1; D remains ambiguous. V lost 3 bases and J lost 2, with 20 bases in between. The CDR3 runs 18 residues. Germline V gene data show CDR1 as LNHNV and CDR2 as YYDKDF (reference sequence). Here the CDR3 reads CATSRYLGVVIAYNEQFF. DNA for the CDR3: TGTGCCACCAGCAGGTACCTAGGTGTAGTCATCGCCTACAATGAGCAGTTCTTC.

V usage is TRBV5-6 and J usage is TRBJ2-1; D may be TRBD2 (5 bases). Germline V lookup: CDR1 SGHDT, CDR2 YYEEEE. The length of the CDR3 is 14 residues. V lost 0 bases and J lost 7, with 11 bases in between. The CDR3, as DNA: TGTGCCAGCAGCTTGGTTACCGGGATGAATGAGCAGTTCTTC. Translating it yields CASSLVTGMNEQFF.

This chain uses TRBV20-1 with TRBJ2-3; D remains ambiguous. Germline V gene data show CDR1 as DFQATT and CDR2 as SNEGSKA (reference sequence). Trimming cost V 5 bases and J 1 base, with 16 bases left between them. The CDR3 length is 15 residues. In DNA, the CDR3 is TGCAGTGCTCCCTCCCGACTCATAGGCACAGATACGCAGTATTTT. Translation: CSAPSRLIGTDTQYF.

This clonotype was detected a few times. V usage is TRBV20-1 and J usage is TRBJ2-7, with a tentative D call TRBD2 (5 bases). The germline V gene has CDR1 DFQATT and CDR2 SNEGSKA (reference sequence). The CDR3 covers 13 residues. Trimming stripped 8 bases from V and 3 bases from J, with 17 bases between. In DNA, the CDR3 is TGCAGTTCAAAATACGGGGTAGACTACGAGCAGTACTTC. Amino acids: CSSKYGVDYEQYF.

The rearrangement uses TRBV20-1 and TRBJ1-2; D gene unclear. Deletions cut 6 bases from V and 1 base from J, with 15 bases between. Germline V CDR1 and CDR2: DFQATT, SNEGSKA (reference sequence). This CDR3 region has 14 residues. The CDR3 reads CSAKTGPSNYGYTF. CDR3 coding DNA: TGCAGTGCCAAGACCGGGCCGAGTAACTATGGCTACACCTTC.

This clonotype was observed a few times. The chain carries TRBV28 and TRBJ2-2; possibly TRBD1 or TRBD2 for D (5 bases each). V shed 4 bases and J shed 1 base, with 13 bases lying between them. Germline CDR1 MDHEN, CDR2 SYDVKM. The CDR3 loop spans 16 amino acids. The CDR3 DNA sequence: TGTGCCAGCAGTTCACGGGGCCCAGGGAACACCGGGGAGCTGTTTTTT. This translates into CASSSRGPGNTGELFF.

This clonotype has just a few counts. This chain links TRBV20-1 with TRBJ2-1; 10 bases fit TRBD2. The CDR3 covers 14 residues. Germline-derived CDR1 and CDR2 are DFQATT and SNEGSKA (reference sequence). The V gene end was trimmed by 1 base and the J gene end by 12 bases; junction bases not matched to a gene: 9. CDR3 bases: TGCAGTGCTAGAGTAGCGGGAGGTCCTGATCGGCAGTTCTTC. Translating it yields CSARVAGGPDRQFF.

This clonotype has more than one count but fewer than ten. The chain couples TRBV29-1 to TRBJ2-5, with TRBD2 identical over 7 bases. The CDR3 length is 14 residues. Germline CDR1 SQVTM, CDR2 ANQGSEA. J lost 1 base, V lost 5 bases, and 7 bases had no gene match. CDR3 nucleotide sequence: TGCAGCGTTCGAACTAGCGTTTCCCAAGAGACCCAGTACTTC. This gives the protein CSVRTSVSQETQYF.

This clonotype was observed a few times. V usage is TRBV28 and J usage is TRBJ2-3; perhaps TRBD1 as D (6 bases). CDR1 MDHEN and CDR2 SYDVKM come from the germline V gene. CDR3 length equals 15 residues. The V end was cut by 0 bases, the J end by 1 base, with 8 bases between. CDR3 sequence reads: CASSLWGAGTDTQYF. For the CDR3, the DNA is TGTGCCAGCAGTTTATGGGGGGCTGGCACAGATACGCAGTATTTT.